Below are 3 T cell receptor beta chains sequenced from a single sample in a study of CD8+ T cells in alopecia areata. Reverse transcription of extracted RNA yielded cDNA, which provided the sequencing template. Only in-frame clones appear in the TCRdb table, and some are missing; sequencing was by immunoSEQ multiplex PCR. The sample lists some 170,000 clones, about 67% occurring once. Specimen: CD8+ T cells sorted from blood, collected at week 0. These receptors were collected from a human donor with alopecia areata.

The rearrangement joins TRBV27 to TRBJ1-1, with D tentatively TRBD1 (5 bases). CDR1 and CDR2 from the germline V gene are MNHEY and SMNVEV (reference sequence). V lost 8 bases and J 1 base, leaving 20 bases between the germline ends. The CDR3 has 16 residues. The CDR3 loop reads CASLGRGIYRNTEAFF. In nucleotides, the CDR3 is TGTGCCAGCTTAGGTCGGGGGATTTACAGGAACACTGAAGCTTTCTTT.

J is TRBJ1-2 and V is TRBV10-3; no clear D. The V end lost 6 bases, the J end lost 3 bases, and 11 bases lay between the germline ends. This CDR3 has 13 residues. Germline V gene sequence: CDR1 ENHRY, CDR2 SYGVKD. The CDR3: CAIREGLHYGYTF. CDR3 coding DNA: TGTGCCATCAGGGAGGGTCTTCACTATGGCTACACCTTC.

This clone was observed a handful of times. The CDR3 loop is CASSATHGIQYF. For the CDR3, the DNA is TGTGCCAGCAGCGCTACCCACGGCATTCAGTACTTC. V and J are TRBV11-2 and TRBJ2-4; D is unresolved. Trimming removed 5 bases at V and 9 bases at J, with 11 bases between. Germline V gene data show CDR1 as SGHAT and CDR2 as FQNNGV. This CDR3 has 12 residues.